Reported below is one T cell receptor beta chain. This record comes from a study of blood T cell repertoires in COVID-19. Study-wide context: The United States, Italy and Spain were the sources of the acute and convalescent COVID-19 samples. PBMCs, B-cell-depleted T cells, or T cells were the source of the cDNA or gDNA that made up the material.

Authors' analysis steps: Counts of nucleated cells, estimated from reference gene primer amplification, were obtained. The method was immunoSEQ multiplex PCR; TCRdb's version includes in-frame clones alone and lacks a portion of them. Clone size and the V and J calls come from that table; the DNA yielded D and trimming. The data show 150,000 to 170,000 clones, with about 85% seen just once and 0.6% to 0.65% held by the top ten. V lost 2 bases to trimming and J lost 5 bases, with 8 bases between them. Germline lookup yields CDR1 SGDLS and CDR2 YYNGEE. The CDR3 extends over 14 amino acids. Seattle-derived patients entered the study during active infection and were followed longitudinally.

This receptor was identified in a man in his sixties with COVID-19, enrolled during active disease. The gene calls are TRBV9 and TRBJ1-6; D unclear. The sequenced sample was peripheral blood. Here the CDR3 DNA reads TGTGCCAGCAGCGTTCACCAGGATAATTCACCCCTCCACTTT. Translated: CASSVHQDNSPLHF. The variable domain in full, completed from reference TRBV9 and TRBJ1-6, reads DSGVTQTPKHLITATGQRVTLRCSPRSGDLSVYWYQQSLDQGLQFLIQYYNGEERAKGNILERFSAQQFPDLHSELNLSSLELGDSALYFCASSVHQDNSPLHFGNGTRLTVT.